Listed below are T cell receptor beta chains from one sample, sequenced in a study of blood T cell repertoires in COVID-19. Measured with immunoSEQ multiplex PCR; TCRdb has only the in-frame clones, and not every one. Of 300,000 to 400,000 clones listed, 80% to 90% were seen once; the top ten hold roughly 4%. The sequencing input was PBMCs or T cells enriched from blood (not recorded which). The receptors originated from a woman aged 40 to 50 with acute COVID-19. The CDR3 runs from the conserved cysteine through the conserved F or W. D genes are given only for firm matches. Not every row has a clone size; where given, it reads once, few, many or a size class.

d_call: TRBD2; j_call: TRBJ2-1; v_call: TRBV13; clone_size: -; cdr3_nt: TGTGCCAGCAGCCCCGGACTAGCGGGGGGGCATTTTAATGAGCAGTTCTTC; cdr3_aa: CASSPGLAGGHFNEQFF
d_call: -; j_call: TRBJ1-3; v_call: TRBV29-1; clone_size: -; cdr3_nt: TGCAGCGTTGCTGTCTCTGGAAACACCATATATTTT; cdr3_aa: CSVAVSGNTIYF
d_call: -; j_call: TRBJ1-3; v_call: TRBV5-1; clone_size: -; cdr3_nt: TGCGCCAGCAGCTTTCAGCCAGGGGACTCTGGAAACACCATATATTTT; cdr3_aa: CASSFQPGDSGNTIYF
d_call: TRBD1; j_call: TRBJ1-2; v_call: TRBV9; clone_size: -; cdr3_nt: TGTGCCAGCAGCGTACGGACAGGGCATGGCTACACCTTC; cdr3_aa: CASSVRTGHGYTF
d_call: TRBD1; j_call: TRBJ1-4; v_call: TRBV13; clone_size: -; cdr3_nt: TGTGCCAGCAGCCCAAGGACAGGGTCGGGGGAAAAACTGTTTTTT; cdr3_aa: CASSPRTGSGEKLFF
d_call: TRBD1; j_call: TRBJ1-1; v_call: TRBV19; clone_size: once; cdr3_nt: TGTGCCTCTACGGACAGGGGATTAAGGGCTGAAGCTTTCTTT; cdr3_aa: CASTDRGLRAEAFF
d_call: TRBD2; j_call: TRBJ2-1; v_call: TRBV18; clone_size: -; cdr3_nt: TGTGCCAGCTCACCGTGGCGGGGGGGCTACAATGAGCAGTTCTTC; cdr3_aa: CASSPWRGGYNEQFF
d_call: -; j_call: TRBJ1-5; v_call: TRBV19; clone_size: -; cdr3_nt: TGTGCCAGTAGTATCACGCAGGGGATACAGCCCCAGCATTTT; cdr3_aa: CASSITQGIQPQHF
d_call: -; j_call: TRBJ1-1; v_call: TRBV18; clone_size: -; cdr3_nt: TGTGCCAGCTCACCACCTAGGGGGTTGGGCACTGAAGCTTTCTTT; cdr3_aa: CASSPPRGLGTEAFF
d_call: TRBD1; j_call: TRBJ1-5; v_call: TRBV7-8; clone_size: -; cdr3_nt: TGTGCCAGCAGCCAGGGGGCTTATAGCAATCAGCCCCAGCATTTT; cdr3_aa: CASSQGAYSNQPQHF
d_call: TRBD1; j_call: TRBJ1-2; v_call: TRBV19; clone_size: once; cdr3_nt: TGTGCCAGTAGTCCCCAGGGGGGCTTAGGCTACACCTTC; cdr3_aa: CASSPQGGLGYTF
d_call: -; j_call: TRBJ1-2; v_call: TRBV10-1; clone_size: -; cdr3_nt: TGCGCCAGCGCTACAGTTTTCCCTAACTATGGCTACACCTTC; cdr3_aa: CASATVFPNYGYTF
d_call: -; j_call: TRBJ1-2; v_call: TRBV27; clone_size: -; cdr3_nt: TGTGCCAGCAGTTCCTTACGTTTGGGGAGCTTTAACTATGGCTACACCTTC; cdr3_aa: CASSSLRLGSFNYGYTF
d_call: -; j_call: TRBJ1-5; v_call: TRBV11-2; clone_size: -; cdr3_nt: TGTGCCAGCAGCTTCGAGTCCAATCAGCCCCAGCATTTT; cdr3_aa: CASSFESNQPQHF